Listed here is a single T cell receptor (beta chain). This clonotype was counted once. Its antigen remains unidentified. Base qualities are missing; no much larger clone stands one base away. Donors were under 40 systemically healthy Caucasian individuals from Russia aged roughly 6 to 95 years. Around 10 milliliters of peripheral blood were drawn from each donor into EDTA-treated Vacutainer tubes. Ficoll-Paque density-gradient centrifugation was used to isolate PBMCs, with at least 7 million obtained per sample. Total RNA was extracted from PBMCs with Trizol reagent, with at least 6 micrograms obtained per sample. Naive CD45RAhigh/CD27high T cell percentages were measured by flow cytometry on a PBMC aliquot from every donor. The library was built by means of 5' RACE. The run used an Illumina HiSeq 2500. The second PCR ran for roughly 6 to 11 cycles and used a J-beta primer mix along with a sample-barcoded 5' primer. A template-switch 5' adaptor carrying 12 random nucleotides introduced a unique molecular identifier onto each TCR beta cDNA molecule. At least 2.5 million CDR3-containing paired-end reads were obtained from each sample. All of the RNA was converted into first-strand cDNA using the Mint cDNA synthesis kit, with a TRBC-specific oligonucleotide serving as the primer. After uracil-DNA glycosylase treatment, a first 18-cycle PCR used universal primers M1SS and BC2_uni_R on all cDNA. The published analysis was carried out like this. For normalization, 1 million high-quality reads, each with a distinct molecular identifier, were randomly selected from each sample. Reads with shared molecular identifiers were discarded instead of being binned into consensus sequences. MiTCR, with a Q25 quality threshold and the strictest error-elimination algorithm, was used for CDR3 identification, clonotype clustering and error correction. A nonparametric unseen species model using Euler transformation provided a lower-bound estimate of total TCR beta diversity. Using fastp trimming at Q25 and MiXCR clonotype assembly, TCRdb reanalyzed the public sequencing data and kept in-frame beta chains. Every entry covers one CDR3 protein and lists the most common genes and DNA from its rows. The V and J calls and clone size are TCRdb's, not the authors'. The sample contains nearly 800,000 distinct CDR3 sequences, around 50% of them found a single time. The ten largest account for around 24% of the sample.

The sample comes from a study of blood T cells in healthy people across ages (dated by TCRdb to 2013 to 2016). In the study overall: In model experiments, template switching captured roughly one uniquely barcoded TCR beta cDNA molecule for every two T cells. To track age-related changes in TCR beta repertoire diversity, the study relied on deep sequencing normalized with unique cDNA molecular identifiers. The donors were split into four age groups: young (average around 15 years), middle-aged (39), aged (approximately 60) and long-lived (more than 80). To avoid experimental bias, donors of different ages were randomly spread across the sequencing lanes. For two donors (one aged 18 to 29 and one aged 80 or older), the study analyzed two additional independent replicas of 1 million unique cDNA reads from the same blood draw.

Summary of the overall study and its limitations: Observed TCR beta diversity correlated strongly with the percentage of naive T cells measured by flow cytometry. Total diversity estimates from one million sequenced T cells were considered lower bounds and underestimates. Observed TCR beta diversity per million T cells fell roughly linearly with age, and a significant reduction was already apparent by age roughly 40. Because donor CMV infection status was unknown, age-related changes in expanded clonotypes were potentially confounded. Since profiling was done on bulk unsorted PBMCs, naive and antigen-experienced compartments could not be conclusively compared. Compared with the aged group, more naive CD4+ T cells, fewer expanded clones and increased TCR diversity were shown by the long-lived group, suggesting age selection.

The TCR comes from a man aged 35 to 55 in good health. The specimen sequenced was blood.

In nucleotide form, the sequence is TGTGCCAGCTCACCGAGCGGGAGGGGTGAGCAGTACTTC. Protein translation: CASSPSGRGEQYF. This receptor chain uses TRBV18 and TRBJ2-5, with 10 bases aligning to TRBD2. The CDR3 numbers 13 residues from cysteine through phenylalanine. This entry keeps only the CDR3 DNA: 39 bases, framed from base 1. CDR1 is given as KGHSH and CDR2 as LQKENI, both from the germline V gene. At the junction V is shortened by 3 bases and J by 11 bases; bases outside the gene matches: 6.